The rows below give T cell receptor beta chains drawn from one sample of a study of T cell responses to AZD1222 COVID-19 vaccine. Sequenced by immunoSEQ multiplex PCR; TCRdb stores in-frame clones only, minus some. The table has 84,000 or so clones, 91% seen once; the top ten hold approximately 5.2%. The material sequenced was peripheral blood, taken on day 0 of MenACWY control vaccination. The receptors come from an adult in good health. Both conserved end residues are part of each CDR3. D genes are given only for firm matches. The size entry is marked missing in some rows and otherwise reads once, few, many or a size class.

TRBD1	TRBV4-1	-	TRBJ1-5	CASSHLQGDTLYSNQPQHF	TGCGCCAGCAGCCACCTGCAGGGGGACACCCTGTATAGCAATCAGCCCCAGCATTTT
TRBD1	TRBV7-9	-	TRBJ2-7	CASGDRGRNEQYF	TGTGCCAGCGGGGACAGGGGTCGTAACGAGCAGTACTTC
TRBD2	TRBV19	-	TRBJ2-3	CASSLAGGSTDTQYF	TGTGCCAGTAGTTTAGCGGGAGGGAGCACAGATACGCAGTATTTT
TRBD1	TRBV3-1/TRBV3-2	-	TRBJ1-2	CASSPRTGYGYTF	TGTGCCAGCAGCCCAAGGACAGGCTATGGCTACACCTTC
TRBD2	TRBV7-8	-	TRBJ2-4	CASSSEFSGGIQYF	TGTGCCAGCAGCTCAGAGTTTAGCGGGGGCATTCAGTACTTC
-	TRBV4-1	many	TRBJ1-1	CASSQDPGQRSTEAFF	TGCGCCAGCAGCCAAGATCCCGGACAGAGGAGCACTGAAGCTTTCTTT
-	TRBV20-1	-	TRBJ2-6	CSASDIAGANVLTF	TGCAGTGCTAGTGACATAGCTGGGGCCAACGTCCTGACTTTC
-	TRBV6-1	-	TRBJ2-1	CASSEDWGLLGNNEQFF	TGTGCCAGCAGTGAAGATTGGGGGTTGTTGGGGAACAATGAGCAGTTCTTC
-	TRBV5-1	-	TRBJ1-2	CASSSEGNYGYTF	TGCGCCAGCAGCTCGGAGGGAAACTATGGCTACACCTTC
-	TRBV5-1	-	TRBJ1-2	CASSGQGSGYTF	TGCGCCAGCAGCGGGCAGGGATCTGGCTACACCTTC
TRBD2	TRBV6-6	few	TRBJ2-7	CASRRLAGAYEQYF	TGTGCCAGCAGGAGACTAGCGGGAGCCTACGAGCAGTACTTC
-	TRBV12-3/TRBV12-4	-	TRBJ1-2	CASSLGRDYGYTF	TGTGCCAGCAGTTTGGGTCGGGACTATGGCTACACCTTC
TRBD2	TRBV3-1/TRBV3-2	-	TRBJ2-2	CASSQGGVTGELFF	TGTGCCAGCAGCCAGGGGGGGGTCACCGGGGAGCTGTTTTTT
TRBD2	TRBV28	-	TRBJ2-3	CASSSSGGTGYTQYF	TGTGCCAGCAGTTCCAGCGGGGGGACCGGTTATACGCAGTATTTT
-	TRBV27	-	TRBJ2-1	CASSSPGLEVNEQFF	TGTGCCAGCAGTTCCCCGGGACTGGAGGTCAATGAGCAGTTCTTC
TRBD1	TRBV2	-	TRBJ2-2	CASSETLGTGNTGELFF	TGTGCCAGCAGCGAGACTCTAGGGACAGGGAACACCGGGGAGCTGTTTTTT
-	TRBV5-1	-	TRBJ2-6	CASSLSVSGANVLTF	TGCGCCAGCAGCTTATCGGTTAGTGGGGCCAACGTCCTGACTTTC
-	TRBV7-2	-	TRBJ2-1	CASSLRASLQFF	TGTGCCAGCAGCTTAAGGGCTAGCCTTCAGTTCTTC
TRBD1	TRBV10-3	-	TRBJ2-5	CAISAETGGEETQYF	TGTGCCATCAGTGCTGAGACAGGGGGCGAGGAGACCCAGTACTTC
TRBD2	TRBV5-1	-	TRBJ2-2	CASSRLKLAGESGELFF	TGCGCCAGCAGCCGCCTCAAACTAGCGGGAGAAAGCGGGGAGCTGTTTTTT
-	TRBV21-1	-	TRBJ2-7	CASSKFHPPFGGTYPREQYF	TGTGCCAGCAGCAAATTTCACCCCCCTTTCGGCGGGACATACCCTCGGGAGCAGTACTTC
TRBD1	TRBV6-6	once	TRBJ2-2	CASRKTGGNTGELFF	TGTGCCAGCAGAAAAACAGGGGGCAACACCGGGGAGCTGTTTTTT
-	TRBV10-2	-	TRBJ2-7	CASSDGVQGIGAGPYEQYF	TGCGCCAGCAGTGATGGAGTGCAGGGGATAGGGGCTGGGCCCTACGAGCAGTACTTC
-	TRBV7-9	-	TRBJ1-2	CASSSHRRYGYTF	TGTGCCAGCAGCTCCCACCGACGGTATGGCTACACCTTC
TRBD1	TRBV24-1	-	TRBJ2-1	CATRGTGTHNEQFF	TGTGCCACCAGGGGGACAGGGACCCACAATGAGCAGTTCTTC
TRBD2	TRBV18	-	TRBJ2-3	CASSPPTSGGTDTQYF	TGTGCCAGCTCACCACCTACTAGCGGGGGCACAGATACGCAGTATTTT
-	TRBV24-1	-	TRBJ2-1	CATSDLRSSYNEQFF	TGTGCCACCAGTGATTTGAGGAGTTCCTACAATGAGCAGTTCTTC
TRBD2	TRBV5-1	-	TRBJ2-1	CASSLLAGEGNEQFF	TGCGCCAGCAGTCTCCTAGCGGGAGAGGGGAATGAGCAGTTCTTC
-	TRBV23-1	-	TRBJ1-2	CASSHLGANYGYTF	TGCGCCAGCAGTCACTTAGGGGCCAACTATGGCTACACCTTC
-	TRBV18	-	TRBJ2-3	CASSSLDADTQYF	TGTGCCAGCTCATCATTGGACGCTGATACGCAGTATTTT
-	TRBV6-5	-	TRBJ1-2	CASSFRQDGYGYTF	TGTGCCAGCAGTTTCCGACAGGATGGGTATGGCTACACCTTC
TRBD1	TRBV19	-	TRBJ1-1	CASSARQGRGGTEAFF	TGTGCCAGTAGTGCAAGACAGGGAAGGGGGGGCACTGAAGCTTTCTTT
-	TRBV6-2/TRBV6-3	-	TRBJ1-4	CASSYDAGYNEKLFF	TGTGCCAGCAGTTACGATGCGGGGTATAATGAAAAACTGTTTTTT